The T cell receptor beta chain under discussion was sequenced for a study of OX40 agonist ivuxolimab in advanced cancers. Study information: Two patients with cutaneous melanoma and one with hepatocellular carcinoma, three in total, showed partial responses.

TCRdb's copy holds only in-frame clones and misses some; the assay was immunoSEQ multiplex PCR. Of 15,000 to 25,000 clones listed, more than 80% are singletons. Points on this clone: Antigen: not known.

In germline, CDR1 is MNHNY, CDR2 SVGAGI (reference sequence). V lost 0 bases and J lost 4, with 4 bases in between. CDR3 size: 12 residues. Findings and limits, study-wide: Near-lowest levels of clonal expansion characterized partial responders at 0.1-3.0 mg/kg. In the expanded peripheral T cells, antigen specificity was never determined. CD8+ T cells (on average) carried more expanded clones than CD4+ T cells.

The rearrangement uses TRBV6-6 and TRBJ2-7; no definite D call. The starting material was CD4+ or CD8+ T cells sorted from blood, obtained in a trial of the OX40 agonist ivuxolimab. This TCR was recovered from an adult with an advanced solid tumor such as melanoma, head and neck, liver or kidney cancer. CDR3 in amino acids: CASSYSRYEQYF. CDR3 in DNA: TGTGCCAGCAGTTACTCGAGGTACGAGCAGTACTTC.